Listed below are T cell receptor beta chains from one sample, sequenced in a study of OX40 agonist ivuxolimab in advanced cancers. Sequenced by immunoSEQ multiplex PCR; TCRdb stores in-frame clones only, minus some. Of about 82,000 clones listed, over 75% are singletons. This material consisted of CD4+ or CD8+ T cells sorted from blood, taken in a trial of the OX40 agonist ivuxolimab. These receptors originate from an adult with an advanced solid tumor such as melanoma, head and neck, liver or kidney cancer. Each CDR3 is given with its conserved first and last residue. The D gene is left open where the match is weak. Rows give clone size only sometimes, using once, few, many, or a class for an expanded clone.

d_gene,j_gene,v_gene,len,abundance,CDR3nt,CDR3aa
TRBD1,TRBJ1-1,TRBV29-1,12,.,TGCAGCGGTTACAGGGGCCGGACTGAAGCTTTCTTT,CSGYRGRTEAFF
.,TRBJ2-1,TRBV2,15,once,TGTGCCAGCGCCAGACAGTGGAGCTCCTACAATGAGCAGTTCTTC,CASARQWSSYNEQFF
TRBD1,TRBJ1-5,TRBV30,15,few,TGTGCCTGGAGTGTAGGGCAGGGGGCAGCTCAGCCCCAGCATTTT,CAWSVGQGAAQPQHF
TRBD1,TRBJ2-5,TRBV5-1,15,.,TGCGCCAGCAGCTTAAAAGGGGGCTTGGGGGAGACCCAGTACTTC,CASSLKGGLGETQYF
.,TRBJ1-1,TRBV7-9,13,.,TGTGCCAGCAGCCAAACAGGGAACACTGAAGCTTTCTTT,CASSQTGNTEAFF
TRBD2,TRBJ2-3,TRBV10-2,15,.,TGCGCCAGCAGTGGGGGCACTAGCGGGAGGGATACGCAGTATTTT,CASSGGTSGRDTQYF
.,TRBJ2-7,TRBV5-5,15,.,TGTGCCAGCAGCTTGGCGGGACTGGCATTCGACGAGCAGTACTTC,CASSLAGLAFDEQYF
.,TRBJ1-5,TRBV7-2,16,.,TGTGCCAGCAGCTTAATGTCGGCAGGGACCAATCAGCCCCAGCATTTT,CASSLMSAGTNQPQHF
.,TRBJ1-5,TRBV14,14,.,TGTGCCAGCAGCCAAGCCGGGGGCGATCAGCCCCAGCATTTT,CASSQAGGDQPQHF
.,TRBJ2-7,TRBV28,13,.,TGTGCCAGCAGTCCGGGATTTGGGTACGAGCAGTACTTC,CASSPGFGYEQYF
TRBD1,TRBJ1-5,TRBV27,15,.,TGTGCCAGCAGGTCGGGACAGGGGGTGCATCAGCCCCAGCATTTT,CASRSGQGVHQPQHF
TRBD1,TRBJ1-1,TRBV29-1,14,.,TGCAGCGTTGGCCCGGGACAGGGGGACACTGAAGCTTTCTTT,CSVGPGQGDTEAFF
TRBD1,TRBJ2-7,TRBV28,15,.,TGTGCCAGCAGCTCACCCGGGACAGGGGGTGAAGAGCAGTACTTC,CASSSPGTGGEEQYF
.,TRBJ1-2,TRBV23-1,16,once,TGCGCCAGCAGTCCCACCGGGACCCAAAATTTCTATGGCTACACCTTC,CASSPTGTQNFYGYTF
TRBD2,TRBJ2-1,TRBV7-9,14,.,TGTGCCAGCAGCACCGGGACTAGGAACAATGAGCAGTTCTTC,CASSTGTRNNEQFF
.,TRBJ2-7,TRBV7-7,15,.,TGTGCTAGCAGCTTAGATGGTGCCGTGGAGGGTGAGCAGTACTTC,CASSLDGAVEGEQYF
TRBD2,TRBJ2-4,TRBV4-2,18,.,TGTGCCAGCAGCCAAGATGGGGAAAGCGGGAGGGCCAGGGACATTCAGTACTTC,CASSQDGESGRARDIQYF
.,TRBJ2-5,TRBV18,15,.,TGTGCCAGCTCACCTCGAACTAGCTCCCGAGAGACCCAGTACTTC,CASSPRTSSRETQYF
.,TRBJ2-5,TRBV5-1,14,.,TGCGCCAGCAGCTTGGAAACCACTCAAGAGACCCAGTACTTC,CASSLETTQETQYF
.,TRBJ2-7,TRBV5-1,14,once,TGCGCCAGCAGCTTGGGGCAGGGGACACACGAGCAGTACTTC,CASSLGQGTHEQYF
.,TRBJ2-5,TRBV15,14,.,TGTGCCACCAGCAGAGAGGGCACGCAAGAGACCCAGTACTTC,CATSREGTQETQYF
.,TRBJ2-2,TRBV7-2,16,.,TGTGCCAGCAGCTTAGTTAGCGGAATGAACACCGGGGAGCTGTTTTTT,CASSLVSGMNTGELFF
.,TRBJ2-5,TRBV15,14,.,TGTGCCACCAGCGGGTACTGGGGACAAGAGACCCAGTACTTC,CATSGYWGQETQYF
.,TRBJ2-3,TRBV2,14,.,TGTGCCAGCAGCGCTCAGGGGAGTGGAGATACGCAGTATTTT,CASSAQGSGDTQYF
.,TRBJ1-1,TRBV15,15,.,TGTGCCACCAGCAAGGGACGGAGGGAGAACACTGAAGCTTTCTTT,CATSKGRRENTEAFF
.,TRBJ2-7,TRBV4-1,17,.,TGCGCCAGCAGCCACCCTACCCTGGTGGGAGAGTCCTACGAGCAGTACTTC,CASSHPTLVGESYEQYF
TRBD1,TRBJ2-3,TRBV15,18,.,TGTGCCACCAGCAGAGGGAGAATAGGGGGCGCTTTCACAGATACGCAGTATTTT,CATSRGRIGGAFTDTQYF
TRBD2,TRBJ2-1,TRBV14,16,.,TGTGCCAGCAGCCTCCCACCGGGGACCAGCGGGAGTGAGCAGTTCTTC,CASSLPPGTSGSEQFF
TRBD2,TRBJ2-7,TRBV18,16,.,TGTGCCAGCTCACAAGGACTAGCGGGAGGGTCCTACGAGCAGTACTTC,CASSQGLAGGSYEQYF